This T cell receptor beta chain derives from a study of spatial heterogeneity in lung cancer. Background on the study: When available, follow-up PBMC samples taken a median of around two years after resection were sequenced.

Unique molecular identifiers tagged every individual TCR cDNA molecule. TCRdb ran MiXCR on the 5' RACE reads and lists one entry per CDR3 protein. The sample lists around 100,000 distinct CDR3 sequences; 11% were seen once. Time point reported: blood at routine non-recurrence follow-up after resection. V shed 2 bases and J 6 bases; nucleotides not matched to a gene: 7. The CDR3 consists of 14 residues. CDR1 SGHKS and CDR2 YYEKEE come from the germline V gene (reference sequence). Study outcomes and limitations: Blood carried ubiquitous expanded tumor TCRs more at resection than follow-up.

Comment on this clonotype: Its antigen remains unidentified.

The J gene is TRBJ1-2, the V gene TRBV5-5; 7 bases line up with TRBD1. The sample was PBMCs, taken at follow-up. This clonotype originated in a female donor with early-stage non-small cell lung cancer. CDR3 loop: CASSFGQVSDGYTF. Written as DNA, the CDR3 is TGTGCCAGCAGCTTCGGACAGGTTAGTGATGGCTACACCTTC.